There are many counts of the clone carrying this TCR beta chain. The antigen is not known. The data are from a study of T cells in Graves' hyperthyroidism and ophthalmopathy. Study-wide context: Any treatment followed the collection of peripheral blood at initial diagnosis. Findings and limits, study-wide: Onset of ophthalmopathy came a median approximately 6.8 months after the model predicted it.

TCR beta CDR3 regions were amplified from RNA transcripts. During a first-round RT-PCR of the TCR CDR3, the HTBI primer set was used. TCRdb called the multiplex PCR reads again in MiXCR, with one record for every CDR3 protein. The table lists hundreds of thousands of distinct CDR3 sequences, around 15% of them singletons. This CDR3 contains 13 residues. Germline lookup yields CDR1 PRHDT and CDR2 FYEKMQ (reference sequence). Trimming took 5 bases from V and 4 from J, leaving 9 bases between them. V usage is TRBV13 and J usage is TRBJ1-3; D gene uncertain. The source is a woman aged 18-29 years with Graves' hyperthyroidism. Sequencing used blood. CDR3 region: CASSRRSGNTIYF. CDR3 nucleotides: TGTGCCAGCAGCCGGAGGTCCGGAAACACCATATATTTT.